This T cell receptor (beta chain) is from a study of Ad26.COV2.S vaccination and SARS-CoV-2 variants. Trimming removed 8 bases from V and 1 base from J; junction bases left unmatched: 5. Germline CDR1 LNHDA, CDR2 SQIVND (reference sequence). This CDR3 has 14 residues. Treatment given: approximately 18 received Ad26.COV2.S at low or high dose, single or two shots; several received placebo; per-sample allocation not given. Vaccine and placebo recipients were sampled on day 63 after the first injection. At a Boston site, the person donating was an adult of 18-55 years. Method: immunoSEQ multiplex PCR; TCRdb's copy keeps in-frame clones and lacks some. The repertoire includes hundreds of thousands of clones, over 75% of them detected once, and approximately 3.3% sits in the top ten.

This chain joins TRBV19 and TRBJ2-7; 10 bases are a match to TRBD1. The source is a person aged 18 to 65 who received the Ad26.COV2.S COVID-19 vaccine or a placebo. Material: peripheral blood, obtained in a trial of Ad26.COV2.S vaccine versus placebo. This chain's CDR3 is CASSDRGASYEQYF. The CDR3 DNA reads TGTGCCAGTTCGGACAGGGGGGCTTCCTACGAGCAGTACTTC.